Below are 18 T cell receptor beta chains sequenced from a single sample in a study of T-cell reconstitution after alpha-beta-depleted transplantation in children. The TCRbeta library incorporated unique molecular identifiers. Each CDR3 protein is one row after TCRdb ran MiXCR on the PCR reads. The repertoire has about a million distinct CDR3 sequences, about 30% of them found once; the top ten carry roughly 27%. This material consisted of PBMCs, mostly from graft donor cells, taken 360 days after TCRalphabeta/CD19-depleted stem cell transplant. Receptor source: a boy less than two years old who had a stem cell transplant for SCID, so the T cells may come from the graft donor.

The rearrangement links TRBV12-3 or TRBV12-4 to TRBJ1-1; D not resolved. CDR3 length: 15 amino acids. Trimming shortened V by 5 bases and J by 2 bases, and 15 bases separated the two germline ends. This CDR3 reads CASSPRGGTNTEAFF. CDR3 in DNA: TGTGCCAGCAGTCCGCGGGGAGGTACCAACACTGAAGCTTTCTTT.

The CDR3 reads CATLPLGDPSGETQYF. CDR3 bases: TGTGCCACCCTTCCCTTGGGGGACCCAAGTGGAGAGACCCAGTACTTC. V gene TRBV6-2 or TRBV6-3 combines with J gene TRBJ2-5; D may be TRBD1 or TRBD2 (5 bases each). Trimming took off 10 bases at V and 4 bases at J, with 25 bases between the two ends. In germline, CDR1 is MNHEY, CDR2 SVGEGT. The CDR3 is made up of 16 amino acids.

This clonotype was observed a few times. The chain recombines TRBV29-1 with TRBJ2-5; the D is unclear. V dropped 0 bases and J dropped 1 base, with 6 bases sitting between them. Germline V gene sequence: CDR1 SQVTM, CDR2 ANQGSEA. The CDR3 spans 13 residues. CDR3 loop: CSVEDNSQETQYF. Here the CDR3 DNA reads TGCAGCGTTGAAGATAACAGCCAAGAGACCCAGTACTTC.

The chain uses TRBV9 and TRBJ2-2; unclear D gene. The CDR3 is 15 residues long. Germline CDR1 is SGDLS and CDR2 is YYNGEE. Trimming removed 3 bases from V and 3 bases from J, with 12 bases in between. CDR3 sequence reads: CASSDHPGHTGELFF. Written as DNA, the CDR3 is TGTGCCAGCAGCGACCACCCAGGACACACCGGGGAGCTGTTTTTT.

The table lists this clonotype with a few counts. The chain has TRBV12-3 or TRBV12-4 and TRBJ2-7; 7 nucleotides align to TRBD1. The CDR3 spans 15 residues. V shed 7 bases and J 2 bases; nucleotides not matched to a gene: 11. The CDR3 DNA is TGTGCCAGCACCCTGACAGGGATTCGCGCCTACGAGCAGTACTTC. Protein product: CASTLTGIRAYEQYF.

V gene TRBV9 combines with J gene TRBJ2-1; TRBD1 or TRBD2 may be the D gene (5 bases each). Trimming shortened V by 3 bases and J by 0 bases, and 7 bases separated the two germline ends. Germline V gene lookup returns CDR1 SGDLS and CDR2 YYNGEE. This CDR3 contains 14 residues. CDR3 sequence reads: CASSGGNSYNEQFF. In nucleotides, the CDR3 is TGTGCCAGCAGCGGGGGGAACTCCTACAATGAGCAGTTCTTC.

The CDR3 loop is CASSETFRAPRNQPQHF. CDR3 DNA: TGTGCCAGCAGTGAAACTTTTAGGGCGCCACGAAATCAGCCCCAGCATTTT. The chain employs TRBV25-1 and TRBJ1-5; D gene ambiguous. V lost 2 bases to trimming and J lost 4 bases, with 18 bases between them. This CDR3 contains 17 residues. Germline assignment: CDR1 MGHDK and CDR2 SYGVNS.

The table lists this clonotype with a few counts. The J gene is TRBJ2-3, the V gene TRBV6-2 or TRBV6-3; 8 bases are shared with TRBD2. With 7 bases clipped from V and 3 bases from J, the junction kept 9 bases outside the gene matches. From germline, CDR1 is MNHEY and CDR2 SVGEGT. CDR3 length: 15 residues. The CDR3 nucleotides read TGTGCCAGCACCACGGGAGGGGCCGGGACAGATACGCAGTATTTT. It yields the protein CASTTGGAGTDTQYF.

The rearrangement joins TRBV6-5 to TRBJ1-5; D unresolved. Trimming cost V 0 bases and J 0 bases, with 6 bases left between them. The CDR3 has 15 residues. CDR1 and CDR2 from the germline V gene are MNHEY and SVGAGI. The CDR3 is CASSYSLNSNQPQHF. In DNA form, the CDR3 reads TGTGCCAGCAGTTACTCCTTGAATAGCAATCAGCCCCAGCATTTT.

The chain carries TRBV5-1 and TRBJ2-3; tentatively, D is TRBD1 (5 bases). The CDR3 covers 16 residues. Trimming took off 5 bases at V and 2 bases at J, with 18 bases between the two ends. Germline-derived CDR1 and CDR2 are SGHRS and YFSETQ. CDR3 amino acids: CASRTLTDLFTDTQYF. CDR3 nucleotides: TGCGCCAGCAGAACTCTGACAGACCTATTCACAGATACGCAGTATTTT.

This sequence joins TRBV27 and TRBJ1-3; D unresolved. V was clipped by 2 bases and J by 4 bases, with 9 bases between them. Germline-derived CDR1 and CDR2 are MNHEY and SMNVEV (reference sequence). The CDR3 loop spans 14 amino acids. The DNA of the CDR3 is TGTGCCAGCAGTTTAAATGCGGTGGGAAACACCATATATTTT. Translating gives CASSLNAVGNTIYF.

This clonotype has more than one count but fewer than ten. This chain connects TRBV5-6 to TRBJ2-7; 12 positions agree with TRBD2. This CDR3 comprises 17 residues. The germline gives CDR1 SGHDT, CDR2 YYEEEE. The junction had 4 bases not matched to a gene; V was cut back by 0 bases and J by 0 bases. The CDR3 protein is CASSLELAGGFSYEQYF. The CDR3 DNA is TGTGCCAGCAGCTTGGAACTAGCGGGGGGATTCTCCTACGAGCAGTACTTC. Full variable domain (rest looked up from reference TRBV5-6 and TRBJ2-7): DAGVTQSPTHLIKTRGQQVTLRCSPKSGHDTVSWYQQALGQGPQFIFQYYEEEERQRGNFPDRFSGHQFPNYSSELNVNALLLGDSALYLCASSLELAGGFSYEQYFGPGTRLTVT.

V gene TRBV12-3 or TRBV12-4 combines with J gene TRBJ1-2; D call uncertain. V was cut by 3 bases and J by 7 bases, with 12 bases left in between. The CDR3 loop spans 13 amino acids. CDR3 DNA: TGTGCCAGCAGTTTGACGGACGACTCTGGCTACACCTTC. Translation gives CASSLTDDSGYTF.

The V gene is TRBV28, the J gene TRBJ2-7, with D perhaps matching TRBD1 (6 bases). This CDR3 has 15 residues. V was cut by 3 bases and J by 2 bases, with 14 bases left in between. Germline V lookup: CDR1 MDHEN, CDR2 SYDVKM. CDR3 region: CASSFQGYGPYEQYF. The CDR3 region has the DNA TGTGCCAGCAGTTTTCAGGGGTACGGCCCCTACGAGCAGTACTTC. The variable domain in full, completed from reference TRBV28 and TRBJ2-7, reads DVKVTQSSRYLVKRTGEKVFLECVQDMDHENMFWYRQDPGLGLRLIYFSYDVKMKEKGDIPEGYSVSREKKERFSLILESASTNQTSMYLCASSFQGYGPYEQYFGPGTRLTVT.

This clonotype was picked up a small number of times. This rearrangement joins TRBV24-1 to TRBJ2-1; possibly TRBD1 for D (6 bases). The length of the CDR3 is 13 residues. V was clipped by 5 bases and J by 3 bases, with 7 bases between them. Germline CDR1 is KGHDR and CDR2 is SFDVKD. The CDR3 DNA is TGTGCCACCAGTGGGGGACACTACAATGAGCAGTTCTTC. It encodes CATSGGHYNEQFF.

This clonotype was seen a handful of times. V is TRBV6-5 and J is TRBJ2-7, with 9 bases matching TRBD1. V lost 3 bases, J lost 1 base, and 7 bases stayed unmatched. This CDR3 is built from 16 residues. Germline V gene data show CDR1 as MNHEY and CDR2 as SVGAGI. In nucleotides, the CDR3 is TGTGCCAGCAGTTATAAGCCGGGACAGGGTTCCTACGAGCAGTACTTC. It translates to CASSYKPGQGSYEQYF.

This clonotype was counted a few times. This sequence joins TRBV4-2 and TRBJ2-7; the D is unclear. The CDR3 spans 14 residues. Germline CDR1 LGHNA, CDR2 YNFKEQ. V dropped 0 bases and J dropped 2 bases, with 8 bases sitting between them. The CDR3 nucleotides read TGTGCCAGCAGCCAAGATCGGCTTGCCTACGAGCAGTACTTC. Its protein is CASSQDRLAYEQYF.

This clonotype was counted only a few times. The chain is built from TRBV7-2 and TRBJ1-2; TRBD1 aligns across 8 bases. This CDR3 spans 15 amino acids. J lost 3 bases, V lost 4 bases, and 7 bases had no gene match. The germline V gene has CDR1 SGHTA and CDR2 FQGNSA. In nucleotides, the CDR3 is TGTGCCAGCAGCTATGGACAGGGTACTTACTATGGCTACACCTTC. Translating it yields CASSYGQGTYYGYTF.